A selection of T cell receptor beta chains follows, all from one sample in a study of T-cell reconstitution after alpha-beta-depleted transplantation in children. Each CDR3 protein gets one entry after TCRdb re-called the PCR reads with MiXCR. This table has approximately 800,000 distinct CDR3 sequences, less than 20% appearing once. Sequencing used PBMCs, mostly from graft donor cells, obtained 360 days after TCRalphabeta/CD19-depleted stem cell transplant. Receptor source: a male patient younger than 18 who had a stem cell transplant for acute lymphoblastic leukemia, so the T cells may come from the graft donor. The CDR3 runs from the conserved cysteine through the conserved F or W. A D gene is named only where the DNA matches it firmly. The size field is filled for only some rows; it gives once, few, many or a size class.

>-|TRBJ1-4|TRBV7-8|-
CASSLWGRPLFF
TGTGCCAGCAGCCTGTGGGGACGGCCACTGTTTTTT
>few|TRBJ2-3|TRBV13|TRBD1
CASSSIVNRGKTDTQYF
TGTGCCAGCAGCTCTATAGTCAACAGGGGGAAAACAGATACGCAGTATTTT
>-|TRBJ2-1|TRBV29-1|-
CSVLPLAGEVGSYNEQFF
TGCAGCGTTCTCCCACTAGCCGGCGAAGTCGGATCCTACAATGAGCAGTTCTTC
>-|TRBJ2-7|TRBV7-6|TRBD2
CASSRGLDSYEQYF
TGTGCCAGCAGCCGGGGACTAGACTCCTACGAGCAGTACTTC
>-|TRBJ2-7|TRBV9|TRBD1
CASSKGGNYEQYF
TGTGCCAGTAGTAAAGGGGGCAATTACGAGCAGTACTTC
>few|TRBJ2-1|TRBV29-1|-
CSVEAVGGRANEQFF
TGCAGCGTTGAAGCCGTCGGGGGCCGGGCTAATGAGCAGTTCTTC
>-|TRBJ2-1|TRBV24-1|TRBD1
CATSDDRGRFNEQFF
TGTGCCACCAGTGATGACAGGGGGCGGTTCAATGAGCAGTTCTTC
>-|TRBJ2-7|TRBV20-1|-
CSAPGGYEQYF
TGCAGTGCTCCCGGAGGATACGAGCAGTACTTC
>many|TRBJ2-5|TRBV4-1|-
CASSQVRETQYF
TGCGCCAGCAGCCAAGTCCGGGAGACCCAGTACTTC
>-|TRBJ1-2|TRBV7-9|-
CASSPEGGAGTF
TGTGCCAGCAGCCCGGAGGGGGGGGCTGGCACCTTC
>few|TRBJ2-5|TRBV21-1|-
CASSKWTNQETQYF
TGTGCCAGCAGCAAGTGGACTAACCAAGAGACCCAGTACTTC
>few|TRBJ2-5|TRBV12-5|-
CASAFAGRTQYF
TGTGCTAGTGCCTTCGCGGGTCGGACCCAGTACTTC
>once|TRBJ1-2|TRBV12-3/TRBV12-4|-
CASSSDSYSGGYGYTF
TGTGCCAGCAGCTCCGACTCCTACAGCGGTGGCTATGGCTACACCTTC
>-|TRBJ1-5|TRBV5-5|TRBD1
CASSLTSGGYQPQHF
TGTGCCAGCAGCTTAACTTCAGGGGGATATCAGCCCCAGCATTTT
>-|TRBJ1-4|TRBV7-2|-
CASSLTQTRNEKLFF
TGTGCCAGCAGCTTAACTCAAACCCGTAATGAAAAACTGTTTTTT
>few|TRBJ1-1|TRBV19|-
CASSNLVREAFF
TGTGCCAGTAGTAACTTGGTCAGGGAAGCTTTCTTT
>few|TRBJ2-5|TRBV20-1|TRBD2
CSARDQNGDLTSGRKTQYF
TGCAGTGCTAGAGATCAGAACGGGGACCTGACTAGCGGGAGAAAGACCCAGTACTTC
>-|TRBJ2-7|TRBV15|-
CATSNLVAALSYEQYF
TGTGCCACCAGCAATCTGGTTGCAGCCCTCTCCTACGAGCAGTACTTC
>few|TRBJ2-7|TRBV27|TRBD1
CASSSVRTGSLGHGEQYF
TGTGCCAGCAGTTCTGTGAGGACAGGATCTTTGGGCCATGGAGAGCAGTACTTC
>-|TRBJ2-7|TRBV7-9|TRBD1
CASSFTRDRLHEQYF
TGTGCCAGCAGCTTTACCCGGGACAGGCTCCACGAGCAGTACTTC
>-|TRBJ2-5|TRBV5-1|TRBD2
CASSFSTSGRGETQYF
TGCGCCAGCAGCTTCTCTACTAGCGGGCGTGGAGAGACCCAGTACTTC
>-|TRBJ2-5|TRBV2|TRBD1
CASSPASPGTGKLETQYF
TGTGCCAGCAGCCCTGCTAGTCCCGGGACAGGGAAGTTAGAGACCCAGTACTTC
>few|TRBJ2-6|TRBV11-1|TRBD2
CASKGLAGLSILGANVLTF
TGTGCCAGCAAGGGACTAGCGGGATTGTCCATCTTGGGGGCCAACGTCCTGACTTTC
>-|TRBJ1-1|TRBV3-1|-
CASSQGRAGFTEAFF
TGTGCCAGCAGCCAAGGACGGGCGGGTTTCACTGAAGCTTTCTTT
>-|TRBJ2-5|TRBV20-1|TRBD2
CSAVAGEGRETQYF
TGCAGTGCTGTAGCGGGAGAGGGCAGAGAGACCCAGTACTTC
>few|TRBJ2-5|TRBV5-1|-
CASSLVDGKIETQYF
TGCGCCAGCAGCTTGGTGGACGGCAAAATAGAGACCCAGTACTTC
>few|TRBJ2-5|TRBV10-3|-
CAISDGKETQYF
TGTGCCATCAGTGATGGAAAAGAGACCCAGTACTTC
>many|TRBJ2-1|TRBV4-1|-
CASSQVSRTYNEQFF
TGCGCCAGCAGCCAAGTAAGTCGGACCTACAATGAGCAGTTCTTC
>few|TRBJ2-1|TRBV20-1|TRBD2
CSARRGPGTSGSNEQFF
TGCAGTGCTAGAAGGGGCCCCGGGACTAGCGGGAGTAATGAGCAGTTCTTC